Listed below are T cell receptor beta chains from one sample, sequenced in a study of technical replicates of blood from a few donors. Profiling relied on immunoSEQ multiplex PCR, and the TCRdb table lists in-frame clones only, not all of them. There are some 62,000 clones in the sample; around nine tenths occur only once, and under 6.5% lies in the top ten. Specimen: PBMCs. The receptors originated from a human donor in good health. Some clones in this sample may be carry-over from other donors' samples. The CDR3 runs from the conserved cysteine through the conserved F or W. Fields, in order: D gene, V gene, J gene, clone size, CDR3 DNA, CDR3 protein. A D gene is named only where the DNA matches it firmly. Clone size is shown for a subset of rows, as once, few, many or a class of expanded clone.

D: NA; V: TRBV7-2; J: TRBJ2-1; size: NA; DNA: TGTGCCAGCAGCTCTTTCAATGAGCAGTTCTTC; CDR3: CASSSFNEQFF
D: TRBD1; V: TRBV19; J: TRBJ2-5; size: NA; DNA: TGTGCCAGTAGTAGCCTGGGGACAGGGCAAGAGACCCAGTACTTC; CDR3: CASSSLGTGQETQYF
D: NA; V: TRBV4-3; J: TRBJ2-7; size: NA; DNA: TGCGCCAGCAGCCAGCGCGGGACAGCGGGCGAGCAGTACTTC; CDR3: CASSQRGTAGEQYF
D: TRBD1; V: TRBV27; J: TRBJ2-7; size: NA; DNA: TGTGCCAGCAGTTTATTAACCGGGACAGGGTCCTCCTACGAGCAGTACTTC; CDR3: CASSLLTGTGSSYEQYF
D: TRBD1; V: TRBV4-3; J: TRBJ2-2; size: NA; DNA: TGCGCCAGCAGCCAAGATTGGGGAGCACGGCAGGGGGCTACCGGGGAGCTGTTTTTT; CDR3: CASSQDWGARQGATGELFF
D: TRBD1; V: TRBV5-8; J: TRBJ1-5; size: few; DNA: TGTGCCAGCAGCAAGGGACAGTCGAAACAGCCCCAGCATTTT; CDR3: CASSKGQSKQPQHF
D: NA; V: TRBV5-1; J: TRBJ1-1; size: NA; DNA: TGCGCCAGCAGCTCGACAGGAATGAACACTGAAGCTTTCTTT; CDR3: CASSSTGMNTEAFF
D: NA; V: TRBV7-8; J: TRBJ2-2; size: NA; DNA: TGTGCCAGCAGCTCCGGGGGAGGGGGGACCGGGGAGCTGTTTTTT; CDR3: CASSSGGGGTGELFF
D: NA; V: TRBV7-6; J: TRBJ2-3; size: NA; DNA: TGTGCCAGCAGCCCGGGGAATTTGGAGAGCACAGATACGCAGTATTTT; CDR3: CASSPGNLESTDTQYF
D: NA; V: TRBV12-5; J: TRBJ2-7; size: NA; DNA: TGTGCTAGTGGCATGGTCATAGCGACACAAACCGAGCAGTACTTC; CDR3: CASGMVIATQTEQYF
D: TRBD1; V: TRBV19; J: TRBJ1-5; size: NA; DNA: TGTGCCAGTAGTTGGAGGGGGCGCGAGGTCCCCAATCAGCCCCAGCATTTT; CDR3: CASSWRGREVPNQPQHF
D: TRBD2; V: TRBV27; J: TRBJ2-3; size: NA; DNA: TGTGCCAGCAGTCGGAGGACTAGCGGGAGGGCAGGAGATACGCAGTATTTT; CDR3: CASSRRTSGRAGDTQYF
D: NA; V: TRBV5-1; J: TRBJ2-2; size: NA; DNA: TGCGCCAGCAGAGAGGGGGGGCCCGCCGGGGAGCTGTTTTTT; CDR3: CASREGGPAGELFF
D: NA; V: TRBV7-6; J: TRBJ1-5; size: NA; DNA: TGTGCCAGCAGCTTAGGGTCAGGGAACAATCAGCCCCAGCATTTT; CDR3: CASSLGSGNNQPQHF
D: NA; V: TRBV30; J: TRBJ2-7; size: NA; DNA: TGTGCCTGCCTCGGGAATCACGAGCAGTACTTC; CDR3: CACLGNHEQYF
D: NA; V: TRBV4-1; J: TRBJ2-7; size: NA; DNA: TGCGCCAGCAGCCAAGTGGTGAGAGGGCTCGACGAGCAGTACTTC; CDR3: CASSQVVRGLDEQYF
D: NA; V: TRBV4-1; J: TRBJ1-6; size: NA; DNA: TGCGCCAGCAGCCAATTTGGCAAGCCCCTCCACTTT; CDR3: CASSQFGKPLHF
D: TRBD2; V: TRBV5-4; J: TRBJ2-1; size: few; DNA: TGTGCCAGCAGCCGGTTAGCGGGAGGGCCTAGTAATGAGCAGTTCTTC; CDR3: CASSRLAGGPSNEQFF
D: TRBD1; V: TRBV9; J: TRBJ1-3; size: NA; DNA: TGTGCCAGCAGCGTAGGAGCCGGAGGGGGCCGCTCTGGAAACACCATATATTTT; CDR3: CASSVGAGGGRSGNTIYF
D: NA; V: TRBV11-3; J: TRBJ2-6; size: NA; DNA: TGTGCCAGCAGCTTAGGAGCGGGGGCCAACGTCCTGACTTTC; CDR3: CASSLGAGANVLTF
D: NA; V: TRBV5-4; J: TRBJ2-7; size: NA; DNA: TGTGCCAGCAGCTTGGCGGCTAGCTCCTACGAGCAGTACTTC; CDR3: CASSLAASSYEQYF
D: TRBD2; V: TRBV2; J: TRBJ2-1; size: NA; DNA: TGTGCCAGCACCTTGGGACTAGCGGGTCTTGGGGGGAATGAGCAGTTCTTC; CDR3: CASTLGLAGLGGNEQFF
D: NA; V: TRBV9; J: TRBJ2-2; size: NA; DNA: TGTGCCAGCAGCGTAGGTATGAGGGACACCGGGGAGCTGTTTTTT; CDR3: CASSVGMRDTGELFF
D: TRBD2; V: TRBV7-3; J: TRBJ2-1; size: NA; DNA: TGTGCCAGCAGCCCGACAGGAGCGGGAGGCATCTATGAGCAGTTCTTC; CDR3: CASSPTGAGGIYEQFF
D: NA; V: TRBV30; J: TRBJ1-2; size: NA; DNA: TGTGCCTGGAGTGTGTTTCACAGGAGTAACTATGGCTACACCTTC; CDR3: CAWSVFHRSNYGYTF
D: TRBD2; V: TRBV5-6; J: TRBJ2-5; size: NA; DNA: TGTGCCAGCAGCTTGGATGGGAGGGAAAGAGCCCAGTACTTC; CDR3: CASSLDGRERAQYF
D: NA; V: TRBV19; J: TRBJ2-1; size: NA; DNA: TGTGCCAGTAGTATAGAAAGCGATTACAATGAGCAGTTCTTC; CDR3: CASSIESDYNEQFF
D: NA; V: TRBV7-9; J: TRBJ2-7; size: NA; DNA: TGTGCCAGCAGCTTAACGTGGCAGGGCTACGAGCAGTACTTC; CDR3: CASSLTWQGYEQYF
D: NA; V: TRBV7-3; J: TRBJ2-7; size: NA; DNA: TGTGCCAGCAGCTTTGGCCCCATGAACGAGCAGTACTTC; CDR3: CASSFGPMNEQYF
D: TRBD1; V: TRBV6-1; J: TRBJ2-1; size: NA; DNA: TGTGCCATTCGGGACAGGGCAATCGATGAGCAGTTCTTC; CDR3: CAIRDRAIDEQFF
D: TRBD2; V: TRBV7-8; J: TRBJ2-2; size: NA; DNA: TGTGCCAGCAGCTTAGGTCTAGCGGGAACCGGGGAGCTGTTTTTT; CDR3: CASSLGLAGTGELFF
D: TRBD1; V: TRBV10-3; J: TRBJ1-5; size: once; DNA: TGTGCCATCAGTGCAGGGGGCAGCAATCAGCCCCAGCATTTT; CDR3: CAISAGGSNQPQHF
D: NA; V: TRBV27; J: TRBJ1-2; size: NA; DNA: TGTGCCAGCATCCTCCGGTGGATACCACTAACTATGGCTTCCACTAACTATGGCTACACCTTC; CDR3: CASILRWIPLTMASTNYGYTF
D: TRBD1; V: TRBV7-2; J: TRBJ1-1; size: NA; DNA: TGTGCCAGCAGCTCGAGGACAGGGGGCTTGAACACTGAAGCTTTCTTT; CDR3: CASSSRTGGLNTEAFF
D: NA; V: TRBV30; J: TRBJ1-4; size: NA; DNA: TGTGCCTCCCAGGGGTCGACTAATGAAAAACTGTTTTTT; CDR3: CASQGSTNEKLFF
D: TRBD1; V: TRBV5-1; J: TRBJ2-7; size: NA; DNA: TGCGCCAGCAGTCCGGGACAGAACTCCTACGAGCAGTACTTC; CDR3: CASSPGQNSYEQYF
D: NA; V: TRBV7-2; J: TRBJ2-2; size: NA; DNA: TGTGCCAGCAGCTCCCGGTCCGCGAACACCGGGGAGCTGTTTTTT; CDR3: CASSSRSANTGELFF
D: TRBD1; V: TRBV9; J: TRBJ2-5; size: once; DNA: TGTGCCAGCAGCGTAGCAGGGGGTACCCAGTACTTC; CDR3: CASSVAGGTQYF
D: TRBD2; V: TRBV5-1; J: TRBJ2-3; size: NA; DNA: TGCGCCAGCAGCTCCACACTAGCGGGGGGGCCATGGGATACGCAGTATTTT; CDR3: CASSSTLAGGPWDTQYF
D: NA; V: TRBV5-1; J: TRBJ1-4; size: NA; DNA: TGCGCCAGCAGCTTGGTTCCACAGAAAAATGAAAAACTGTTTTTT; CDR3: CASSLVPQKNEKLFF
D: TRBD2; V: TRBV30; J: TRBJ2-1; size: NA; DNA: TGTGCCTGGACTTTAGCGGGATCGTCCAATGAGCAGTTCTTC; CDR3: CAWTLAGSSNEQFF
D: NA; V: TRBV7-9; J: TRBJ2-5; size: NA; DNA: TGTGCCAGCAGCCGAAGGACAAACCAAGAGACCCAGTACTTC; CDR3: CASSRRTNQETQYF
D: TRBD2; V: TRBV4-1; J: TRBJ2-5; size: NA; DNA: TGCGCCAGCAGCCAAGCGGGACTAGAAGAGACCCAGTACTTC; CDR3: CASSQAGLEETQYF
D: TRBD1; V: TRBV5-3; J: TRBJ1-3; size: NA; DNA: TGTGCCAGAAGCCAACACCGGGACAGGGAGATCTCTGGAAACACCATATATTTT; CDR3: CARSQHRDREISGNTIYF
D: TRBD2; V: TRBV6-1; J: TRBJ2-1; size: NA; DNA: TGTGCCGCTACTCCGGGACTAGCGGGAAATGAGCAGTTCTTC; CDR3: CAATPGLAGNEQFF
D: NA; V: TRBV29-1; J: TRBJ2-7; size: NA; DNA: TGCAGCGTTGGCCGGGCCCCGGCGGAGGGTTCCTACGAGCAGTACTTC; CDR3: CSVGRAPAEGSYEQYF
D: TRBD1; V: TRBV19; J: TRBJ1-2; size: NA; DNA: TGTGCCAGTTCGTGGCAGGGGGCGGGAGGCTACACCTTC; CDR3: CASSWQGAGGYTF
D: TRBD1; V: TRBV19; J: TRBJ1-1; size: NA; DNA: TGTGCCAGTAGTATCGCGGCAGGGGGCTACGGTGAAGCTTTCTTT; CDR3: CASSIAAGGYGEAFF
D: NA; V: TRBV18; J: TRBJ1-4; size: NA; DNA: TGTGCCAGCTCACCCCAAGCGCCGGGGTCTAATGAAAAACTGTTTTTT; CDR3: CASSPQAPGSNEKLFF
D: TRBD1; V: TRBV18; J: TRBJ1-1; size: NA; DNA: TGTGCCAGCTCACCCAAGGACAGGGGTACTGAAGCTTTCTTT; CDR3: CASSPKDRGTEAFF
D: TRBD1; V: TRBV11-2; J: TRBJ1-5; size: NA; DNA: TGTGCCAGCAGCCTTGACAGGGGCATCAATCAGCCCCAGCATTTT; CDR3: CASSLDRGINQPQHF
D: NA; V: TRBV27; J: TRBJ1-6; size: NA; DNA: TGTGCCAGCAGCCATCGGGAAGATAATTCACCCCTCCACTTT; CDR3: CASSHREDNSPLHF
D: NA; V: TRBV7-8; J: TRBJ1-1; size: NA; DNA: TGTGCCAGCAGCACAGTGCAAACGGGATACATCGCTGAAGCTTTCTTT; CDR3: CASSTVQTGYIAEAFF
D: TRBD2; V: TRBV7-2; J: TRBJ2-3; size: once; DNA: TGTGCCAGCAGCTCAGTTTCGCGGGGGGAAAATACGCAGTATTTT; CDR3: CASSSVSRGENTQYF